This T cell receptor (beta chain) came from a study of OX40 agonist ivuxolimab in advanced cancers. Study context: From roughly 20 to 90 years was the age range, with a mean of about 56 years, and 70% to 85% were male. Whole-study results and caveats: It was not determined which antigens were specifically recognized by the peripheral T cells that had undergone clonal expansion.

The data were produced by immunoSEQ multiplex PCR, yet TCRdb's version contains in-frame clones alone and is incomplete. Among just under 75,000 clones listed, more than 80% were seen once. CDR1 MNHNY and CDR2 SVGAGI come from the germline V gene (reference sequence). The CDR3 totals 12 residues. About this clone itself: No antigen is known for it. At one end, the junction sequence differs from germline, possibly due to a read error.

This receptor was identified in an adult with an advanced solid tumor such as melanoma, head and neck, liver or kidney cancer. J is TRBJ2-3 and V is TRBV6-6; D might be TRBD1 (6 bases). Sample: CD4+ or CD8+ T cells sorted from blood, taken in a trial of the OX40 agonist ivuxolimab. CDR3 amino acids: CAGRGFTDTQYF. The DNA for the CDR3 is TGTGCCGGCAGGGGCTTCACAGATACGCAGTATTTT.